Here is one T cell receptor beta chain with its context. Its antigen remains unidentified. These data belong to a study of early T cells in non-severe SARS-CoV-2 infection. General study points: Reliance on VDJdb matching favored anti-spike CD8 responses; private and CD4 specificities were missed.

In the library, individual cDNA molecules carried attached unique molecular identifiers. MiXCR was run by TCRdb on the 5' RACE reads, yielding one entry per CDR3 protein. The repertoire holds 75,000 or so distinct CDR3 sequences, with approximately 10% as singletons. Sequencing was performed on whole blood, taken at baseline. The receptor comes from an adult who was a healthcare worker with PCR-confirmed SARS-CoV-2 infection or an uninfected control (not recorded which).

The CDR3 reads CASSRRGPGYEQYF. Written as DNA, the CDR3 is TGTGCCAGCAGCCGGAGGGGCCCTGGGTACGAGCAGTACTTC. The chain couples TRBV12-3 or TRBV12-4 to TRBJ2-7; D is perhaps TRBD2 (6 bases). The CDR3 length is 14 residues. The germline V and J ends were trimmed by 6 bases and 4 bases, with 16 bases remaining between them.